Shown below are 25 T cell receptor beta chains from a single sample sequenced in a study of blood T cell repertoires in COVID-19. Sequenced by immunoSEQ multiplex PCR; TCRdb stores in-frame clones only, minus some. Here the sample spans about 65,000 clones, roughly four fifths being singletons. Material for sequencing was peripheral blood. The receptors derive from a man older than 75 with acute or convalescent COVID-19.

The chain carries TRBV19 and TRBJ2-7; D is unclear. The V gene lost 8 bases and the J gene lost 0 bases, with 5 bases spanning the gap. The CDR3 consists of 11 residues. CDR1 is LNHDA, CDR2 SQIVND, per germline (reference sequence). The CDR3 DNA reads as TGTGCCAGTGCAGACTCCTACGAGCAGTACTTC. It encodes CASADSYEQYF. The full variable domain, completed using reference TRBV19 and TRBJ2-7, is DGGITQSPKYLFRKEGQNVTLSCEQNLNHDAMYWYRQDPGQGLRLIYYSQIVNDFQKGDIAEGYSVSREKKESFPLTVTSAQKNPTAFYLCASADSYEQYFGPGTRLTVT.

This clone has only a few counts. This sequence joins TRBV11-2 and TRBJ1-1; D perhaps matches TRBD1 (5 bases). The CDR3 contains 13 residues. The germline V and J ends were trimmed by 1 base and 5 bases, with 8 bases remaining between them. In germline, CDR1 is SGHAT, CDR2 FQNNGV. CDR3 in DNA: TGTGCCAGCAGCTTAGTCCGGGGGACTGAAGCTTTCTTT. Its translation is CASSLVRGTEAFF.

CDR3 in amino acids: CASSIEQGALNTEAFF. The CDR3 DNA sequence: TGTGCCAGTAGTATAGAACAGGGGGCTCTTAACACTGAAGCTTTCTTT. The V and J genes are TRBV19 and TRBJ1-1, with 9 bases fitting TRBD1. The CDR3 covers 16 residues. V was pared by 0 bases and J by 2 bases, with 4 bases of the junction left unmatched. Per germline, CDR1 LNHDA and CDR2 SQIVND (reference sequence).

This clone was observed a few times. The rearrangement links TRBV6-5 to TRBJ2-1; 7 positions agree with TRBD2. Trimming cost V 8 bases and J 2 bases; bases outside gene matches: 6. The CDR3 spans 14 residues. Per germline, CDR1 MNHEY and CDR2 SVGAGI. CDR3 bases: TGTGCCAGCGGCGGGGGACCTCCCTACAATGAGCAGTTCTTC. Translated, it gives CASGGGPPYNEQFF.

The chain combines TRBV10-2 with TRBJ2-5; weak D call: TRBD1 (5 bases). Germline loops: CDR1 WSHSY, CDR2 SAAADI. The CDR3 loop spans 14 amino acids. V was shortened by 10 bases and J by 3 bases, with 18 bases between the two germline ends. CDR3 bases: TGCGCCACCAGCCCCTGGGGCAGGGAAGAGACCCAGTACTTC. Translated: CATSPWGREETQYF.

The chain joins TRBV12-3 or TRBV12-4 to TRBJ1-1; a possible D gene is TRBD1 (5 bases). Trimming removed 3 bases at V and 10 bases at J, with 12 bases between. CDR3 length: 12 residues. CDR3 region: CASSFGGVGAFF. Written as DNA, the CDR3 is TGTGCCAGCAGTTTCGGAGGGGTCGGAGCTTTCTTT.

The genes are TRBV10-3 and TRBJ1-1; 8 positions match TRBD1. The CDR3 is made up of 14 amino acids. Germline loops: CDR1 ENHRY, CDR2 SYGVKD. Trimming cost V 5 bases and J 2 bases; bases outside gene matches: 4. The CDR3: CAISKGQENTEAFF. In nucleotides, the CDR3 is TGTGCCATCAGTAAGGGACAGGAAAACACTGAAGCTTTCTTT.

The rearrangement joins TRBV11-2 to TRBJ1-3; 8 bases match TRBD1. The V gene end was trimmed by 5 bases and the J gene end by 0 bases; junction bases not matched to a gene: 9. This CDR3 contains 17 residues. From germline, CDR1 is SGHAT and CDR2 FQNNGV. The CDR3 is CASSTQGVRSSGNTIYF. Written as DNA, the CDR3 is TGTGCCAGCAGCACACAGGGGGTGCGAAGCTCTGGAAACACCATATATTTT.

This clone has just one count. This chain links TRBV6-1 with TRBJ1-2; tentative D call: TRBD1 (5 bases). V lost 2 bases to trimming and J lost 8 bases, with 15 bases between them. The CDR3 runs 14 residues. CDR1 and CDR2 from the germline V gene are MNHNS and SASEGT. CDR3 in DNA: TGTGCCAGCAGTGAAATCTGGGGCCAAGGGGGCTACACCTTC. Translated, it gives CASSEIWGQGGYTF.

The chain combines TRBV7-9 with TRBJ1-2, with D unresolved. Trimming removed 1 base at V and 10 bases at J, with 16 bases between. The length of the CDR3 is 14 residues. CDR1 and CDR2 (germline): SEHNR, FQNEAQ (reference sequence). In DNA, the CDR3 is TGTGCCAGCAGCTTAGTAGGGTCCTACGGGGACTACACCTTC. Its protein product is CASSLVGSYGDYTF.

The chain uses TRBV27 and TRBJ1-1, with D uncertain. Trimming removed 5 bases at V and 3 bases at J, with 13 bases between. Germline V gives CDR1 MNHEY, CDR2 SMNVEV (reference sequence). The CDR3 totals 14 residues. This CDR3 is CASSLSRRDTEAFF. The CDR3 bases are TGTGCCAGCAGTCTAAGCCGGCGGGACACTGAAGCTTTCTTT.

This chain uses TRBV19 with TRBJ1-4, with 9 bases matching TRBD1. CDR1 and CDR2 from the germline V gene are LNHDA and SQIVND (reference sequence). V lost 6 bases and J lost 0; bases outside the gene matches: 11. This CDR3 has 18 residues. CDR3 sequence reads: CASSAGQGSWSTNEKLFF. The CDR3 DNA reads as TGTGCCAGTAGCGCGGGACAGGGTTCTTGGTCAACTAATGAAAAACTGTTTTTT.

This clone was seen a single time. This sequence joins TRBV29-1 and TRBJ1-5; D gene unclear. The germline V gene encodes CDR1 SQVTM and CDR2 ANQGSEA. V lost 6 bases and J 1 base, leaving 13 bases between the germline ends. The CDR3 totals 14 residues. As DNA, the CDR3 is TGCAGCGTGAAGCATGGGGAGAGCAATCAGCCCCAGCATTTT. Amino acid sequence: CSVKHGESNQPQHF.

The rearrangement links TRBV11-2 to TRBJ1-6; D remains ambiguous. V lost 4 bases and J 7 bases, leaving 8 bases between the germline ends. This CDR3 spans 13 amino acids. CDR1 is SGHAT, CDR2 FQNNGV, per germline. This chain's CDR3 is CASSSPRNSPLHF. CDR3 coding DNA: TGTGCCAGCAGCTCCCCCCGGAATTCACCCCTCCACTTT. The variable domain in full, with the rest retrieved from reference TRBV11-2 and TRBJ1-6, is EAGVAQSPRYKIIEKRQSVAFWCNPISGHATLYWYQQILGQGPKLLIQFQNNGVVDDSQLPKDRFSAERLKGVDSTLKIQPAKLEDSAVYLCASSSPRNSPLHFGNGTRLTVT.

DNA for the CDR3: TGTGCCAGCAGTTACGCCAGGGGGCCCCCCTACGAGCAGTACTTC. It specifies CASSYARGPPYEQYF. This sequence joins TRBV6-5 and TRBJ2-7; 8 bases are shared with TRBD1. J lost 2 bases, V lost 2 bases, and 5 bases had no gene match. The germline V gene encodes CDR1 MNHEY and CDR2 SVGAGI. The CDR3 is 15 amino acids.

The J gene is TRBJ1-4, the V gene TRBV4-2, with 10 positions matching TRBD1. Germline CDR1 reads LGHNA; CDR2 reads YNFKEQ. With 8 bases clipped from V and 7 bases from J, the junction kept 7 bases outside the gene matches. The CDR3 is 14 amino acids. CDR3 loop: CASVPGTGAEKLFF. The DNA for the CDR3 is TGTGCCAGCGTTCCTGGGACAGGGGCTGAAAAACTGTTTTTT.

This clone was seen only a few times. V usage is TRBV6-5 and J usage is TRBJ1-1; D is perhaps TRBD1 (6 bases). This CDR3 contains 11 residues. Germline values: CDR1 MNHEY, CDR2 SVGAGI. V lost 5 bases and J 11 bases, leaving 12 bases between the germline ends. Here the CDR3 DNA reads TGTGCCAGCAGTAAGGGGGGGTATGCTTTCTTT. Its protein product is CASSKGGYAFF.

The CDR3 DNA follows: TGTGCCTGGAGTGGCTATCGTCAGGTGCTCCCCTATGGCTACACCTTC. Amino acids: CAWSGYRQVLPYGYTF. V and J are TRBV30 and TRBJ1-2, with D unclear. Germline CDR1 reads GTSNPN; CDR2 reads SVGIG (reference sequence). The length of the CDR3 is 16 residues. The germline V and J ends were trimmed by 1 base and 4 bases, with 19 bases remaining between them.

This clone was seen only once. The chain recombines TRBV30 with TRBJ1-1; D is perhaps TRBD1 (5 bases). CDR1 and CDR2 from the germline V gene are GTSNPN and SVGIG (reference sequence). The CDR3 contains 15 residues. V lost 0 bases, J lost 0 bases, and 11 bases lay in between. CDR3 region: CAWSVFQGLNTEAFF. Written as DNA, the CDR3 is TGTGCCTGGAGTGTATTTCAGGGCCTGAACACTGAAGCTTTCTTT.

The J gene is TRBJ2-2, the V gene TRBV7-6; D gene uncertain. V shed 1 base and J shed 2 bases, with 8 bases lying between them. Germline-derived CDR1 and CDR2 are SGHVS and FNYEAQ. The CDR3 extends over 15 amino acids. In DNA form, the CDR3 reads TGTGCCAGCAGCTTAGGGGCAGAAAACACCGGGGAGCTGTTTTTT. Translating it yields CASSLGAENTGELFF.

This sequence joins TRBV12-3 or TRBV12-4 and TRBJ1-1; D is possibly TRBD1 (6 bases). Trimming took 5 bases from V and 0 from J, leaving 7 bases between them. This CDR3 has 13 residues. The CDR3 DNA reads as TGTGCCAGCAGTGGACAGATGAACACTGAAGCTTTCTTT. Amino acids: CASSGQMNTEAFF.

The rearrangement joins TRBV28 to TRBJ1-2, with 8 bases identical to TRBD1. The V gene's germline CDR1 is MDHEN and CDR2 SYDVKM. The trim removed 6 bases at V and 4 bases at J, leaving 10 bases unmatched. The CDR3 consists of 15 residues. The CDR3 DNA is TGTGCCAGCAGCTCCCGGACAGGGAAAGTCTATGGCTACACCTTC. Amino acid sequence: CASSSRTGKVYGYTF.

The J gene is TRBJ2-3, the V gene TRBV11-3; D may be TRBD2 (5 bases). Germline V gene sequence: CDR1 SGHNT, CDR2 YENEEA. This CDR3 comprises 12 residues. Trimming removed 1 base from V and 8 bases from J, with 7 bases in between. The CDR3 protein is CASSLVEGTQYF. The CDR3 DNA reads TGTGCCAGCAGCTTAGTTGAGGGTACGCAGTATTTT.

The chain joins TRBV5-1 to TRBJ2-7, with TRBD1 matching 10 bases. There are 16 residues in the CDR3. V lost 3 bases to trimming and J lost 4 bases; unmatched junction nucleotides: 10. Germline V gene sequence: CDR1 SGHRS, CDR2 YFSETQ. In nucleotides, the CDR3 is TGCGCCAGCAGCTATTACCCGGGACAGGGGCGATACGAGCAGTACTTC. Encoded protein: CASSYYPGQGRYEQYF.

A note on this clone: The limits of the CDR3 on the DNA are not certain, so only TCRdb's listed CDR3 is given. CDR3 region: CASSEVGTGSKYF. The V and J genes are TRBV6-1 and TRBJ2-7; the table's D call, TRBD1, was not checked against the DNA. 13 amino acids form the CDR3, both terminal residues included. CDR1 is MNHNS and CDR2 is SASEGT in the germline V gene.